This T cell receptor (beta chain) is drawn from a study of blood T cells in healthy people across ages. Then a second PCR, running about 7 to 11 cycles, was carried out with a sample-barcoded 5' primer and a J-beta primer mix. TCRdb recomputed calls from the 5' RACE reads with MiXCR, one row per CDR3 protein. The table includes about 690,000 distinct CDR3 sequences, about 43% detected once. This clonotype was counted a few times. This CDR3 spans 15 amino acids. Trimming at V came to 1 base and at J to 2 bases, leaving 3 bases not matched to a gene. Germline CDR1 SGHAT, CDR2 FQNNGV. V usage is TRBV11-2 and J usage is TRBJ2-3; 7 nucleotides match TRBD1. The sequencing input was blood. This clonotype originated in an elderly man in good health. In nucleotides, the CDR3 is TGTGCCAGCAGCTTAGCGGGACAGAACACAGATACGCAGTATTTT. This sequence encodes CASSLAGQNTDTQYF. Based on the CDR3 plus reference TRBV11-2 and TRBJ2-3, the full variable domain is EAGVAQSPRYKIIEKRQSVAFWCNPISGHATLYWYQQILGQGPKLLIQFQNNGVVDDSQLPKDRFSAERLKGVDSTLKIQPAKLEDSAVYLCASSLAGQNTDTQYFGPGTRLTVL.